This TCR beta chain comes out of a study of immune evolution from preneoplasia to lung adenocarcinoma. This CDR3 has 18 amino acids. Looked up from germline, CDR1 is LNHDA and CDR2 is SQIVND (reference sequence). V dropped 5 bases and J dropped 1; count of bases not matched to a gene: 11. Only in-frame clones appear in the TCRdb table, and some are missing; sequencing was by immunoSEQ multiplex PCR. The data hold tens of thousands of clones, with roughly 80% observed a single time. This chain uses TRBV19 with TRBJ2-6; 7 nucleotides match TRBD1. The material sequenced was FFPE invasive lung adenocarcinoma tissue. This receptor was identified in a person in their sixties or seventies with lung adenocarcinoma. The CDR3 nucleotides read TGTGCCAGTAGTCCACAGGGGCCGAGCTCTTCTGGGGCCAACGTCCTGACTTTC. This gives the protein CASSPQGPSSSGANVLTF.